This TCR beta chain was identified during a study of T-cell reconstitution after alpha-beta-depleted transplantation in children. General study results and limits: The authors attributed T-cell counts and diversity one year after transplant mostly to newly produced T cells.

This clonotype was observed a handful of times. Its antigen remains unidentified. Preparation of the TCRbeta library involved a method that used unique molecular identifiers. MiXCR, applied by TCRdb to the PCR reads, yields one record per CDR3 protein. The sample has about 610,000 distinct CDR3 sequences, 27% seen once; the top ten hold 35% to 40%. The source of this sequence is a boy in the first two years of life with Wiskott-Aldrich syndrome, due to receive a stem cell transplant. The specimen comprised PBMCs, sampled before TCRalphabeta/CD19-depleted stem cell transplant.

In DNA, the CDR3 is TGTGCCATCGGACTTCAGAGCTCTGGGGCCAACGTCCTGACTTTC. Encoded protein: CAIGLQSSGANVLTF. The genes are TRBV10-3 and TRBJ2-6; possibly TRBD2 for D (5 bases). Between the trimmed V and J ends, which lost 8 bases and 0 bases, there was a span of 11 bases. Germline-derived CDR1 and CDR2 are ENHRY and SYGVKD. This CDR3 contains 15 residues.